This T cell receptor beta chain was recorded in a study of OX40 agonist ivuxolimab in advanced cancers. Study information: Partial responses were achieved by three patients: one hepatocellular carcinoma, two cutaneous melanoma.

Trimming stripped 1 base from V and 0 bases from J, with 13 bases between. This CDR3 is built from 16 residues. The V gene's germline CDR1 is SGHRS and CDR2 YFSETQ. Repertoires were generated with immunoSEQ multiplex PCR, while TCRdb's copy carries only in-frame clones and drops some. The table lists around 63,000 clones, just over 85% of them singletons, with roughly 1.2% in the top ten. The input for sequencing was CD4+ or CD8+ T cells sorted from blood, taken in a trial of the OX40 agonist ivuxolimab. This TCR derives from an adult with an advanced solid tumor such as melanoma, head and neck, liver or kidney cancer. The chain has TRBV5-1 and TRBJ1-2; D is possibly TRBD1 (6 bases). The chain's CDR3 is CASSLYPGQTNYGYTF. The CDR3 coding sequence is TGCGCCAGCAGCTTGTACCCGGGACAAACTAACTATGGCTACACCTTC.